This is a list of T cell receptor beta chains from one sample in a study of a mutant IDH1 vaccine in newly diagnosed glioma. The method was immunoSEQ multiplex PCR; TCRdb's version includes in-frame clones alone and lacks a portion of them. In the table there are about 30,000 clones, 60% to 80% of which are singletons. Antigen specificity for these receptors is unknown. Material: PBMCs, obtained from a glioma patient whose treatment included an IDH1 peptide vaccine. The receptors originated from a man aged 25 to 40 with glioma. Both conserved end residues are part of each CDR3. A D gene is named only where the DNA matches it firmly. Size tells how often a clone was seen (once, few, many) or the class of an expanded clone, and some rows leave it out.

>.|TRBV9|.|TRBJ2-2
TGTGCCAGCAGCGCGAGGGCCCGAACGGGGGGCAACACCGGGGAGCTGTTTTTT
CASSARARTGGNTGELFF
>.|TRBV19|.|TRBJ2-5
TGTGCCAGTAGTATAGAATTCGAGGAACAAGAGACCCAGTACTTC
CASSIEFEEQETQYF
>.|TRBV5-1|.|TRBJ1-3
TGCGCCAGCAGCTTGGGACCTGGAAACACCATATATTTT
CASSLGPGNTIYF
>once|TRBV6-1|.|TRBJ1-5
TGTGCCAGCAGTGAATGGAAGTATAGCAATCAGCCCCAGCATTTT
CASSEWKYSNQPQHF
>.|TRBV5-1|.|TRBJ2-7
TGCGCCAGCAGCTTTTCGGCGGGCCTCACCTACGAGCAGTACTTC
CASSFSAGLTYEQYF
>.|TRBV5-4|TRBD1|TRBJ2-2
TGTGCCAGCAGCTACCGGACAGGGGCCGGGGAGCTGTTTTTT
CASSYRTGAGELFF
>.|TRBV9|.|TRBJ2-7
TGTGCCAGCAGCGTAGGCTGGGACTACGAGCAGTACTTC
CASSVGWDYEQYF
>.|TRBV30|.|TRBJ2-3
TGTGCCTGGAGCCCTGTCACAGATACGCAGTATTTT
CAWSPVTDTQYF
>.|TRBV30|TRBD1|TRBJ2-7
TGTGCCTGGAGGCTCAGGGGGCTGGGAGAGCAGTACTTC
CAWRLRGLGEQYF
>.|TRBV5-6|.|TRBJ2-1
TGTGCCAGCAGCTTATTCGGTGGCTCCTACAATGAGCAGTTCTTC
CASSLFGGSYNEQFF
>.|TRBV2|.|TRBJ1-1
TGTGCCAGCAGTGAAGCGTTTGCAGGGTCAATTGAAGCTTTCTTT
CASSEAFAGSIEAFF
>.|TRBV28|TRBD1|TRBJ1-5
TGTGCCAGCAGCCTCGACAGGGGCAATCAGCCCCAGCATTTT
CASSLDRGNQPQHF
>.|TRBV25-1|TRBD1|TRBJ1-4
TGTGCCAGCAGTGGCGCGGGACAGGGCCAAGAAAAACTGTTTTTT
CASSGAGQGQEKLFF
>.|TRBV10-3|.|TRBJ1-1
TGTGCCATCAGTGAGACCCGCTTGAACACTGAAGCTTTCTTT
CAISETRLNTEAFF
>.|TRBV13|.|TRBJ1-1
TGTGCCAGCAGCTTAGGGGTGCCAGTGGGAGCTTTCTTT
CASSLGVPVGAFF
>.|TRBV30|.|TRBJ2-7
TGTGCCTGGAGCGGGCGAACTAGCTACGAGCAGTACTTC
CAWSGRTSYEQYF
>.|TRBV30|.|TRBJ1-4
TGTGCCTGGAGTGACCCCCGGGGGCCAACTAATGAAAAACTGTTTTTT
CAWSDPRGPTNEKLFF
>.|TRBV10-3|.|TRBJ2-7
TGTGCCATCAGCGACACAGAGGGAGTCGGGACGAAACTCTACGAGCAGTACTTC
CAISDTEGVGTKLYEQYF
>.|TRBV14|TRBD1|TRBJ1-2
TGTGCCAGCAGCCTCGGCGCCTGGGACAGCGATGGCTACACCTTC
CASSLGAWDSDGYTF
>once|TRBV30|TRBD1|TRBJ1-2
TGTGCCTGGACGGGACAGGGTTATGGCTACACCTTC
CAWTGQGYGYTF
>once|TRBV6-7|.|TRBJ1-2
TGTGCCAGCAGTTACTCGTCACAGTCTGGCTACACCTTC
CASSYSSQSGYTF
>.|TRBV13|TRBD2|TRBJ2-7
TGTGCCAGCAGCTCGACGGGACTAGCGGACTCCTACGAGCAGTACTTC
CASSSTGLADSYEQYF
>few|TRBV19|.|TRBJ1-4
TGTGCCAGGGGCGTGCAGGTGAATGAAAAACTGTTTTTT
CARGVQVNEKLFF
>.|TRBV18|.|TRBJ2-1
TGTGCCAGCTCGGAAACCTCCTACAATGAGCAGTTCTTC
CASSETSYNEQFF
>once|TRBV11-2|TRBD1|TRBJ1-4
TGTGCCAGCAGCTTAGATCCGGCAGGGGGCGTTGAAAAACTGTTTTTT
CASSLDPAGGVEKLFF
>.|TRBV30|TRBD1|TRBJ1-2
TGTGCCTGGAGCTTAGGACAGGGACGAGGCTACACCTTC
CAWSLGQGRGYTF
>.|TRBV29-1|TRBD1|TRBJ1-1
TGCAGCGTGGGGGCTGGGATAGGACAGGGCTTCACTGAAGCTTTCTTT
CSVGAGIGQGFTEAFF
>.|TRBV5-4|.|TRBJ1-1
TGTGCCAGCAGCCCCACCTTGGGGGGCCAGAACACTGAAGCTTTCTTT
CASSPTLGGQNTEAFF
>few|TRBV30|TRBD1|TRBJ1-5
TGTGCCTGGTGGGGAGGGGGCATCGGTCAGCCCCAGCATTTT
CAWWGGGIGQPQHF
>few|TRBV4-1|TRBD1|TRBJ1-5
TGCGCCAGCAGCCAAGGCGGACAGGGGACAGGGCCCCAGCATTTT
CASSQGGQGTGPQHF
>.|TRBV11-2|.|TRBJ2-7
TGTGCCAGCAGCTTAGGAGGTTCCTACGAGCAGTACTTC
CASSLGGSYEQYF
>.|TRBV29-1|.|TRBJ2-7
TGCAGCGTTGAGCTTCGGGACGTCTACGAGCAGTACTTC
CSVELRDVYEQYF
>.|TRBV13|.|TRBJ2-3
TGTGCCAGCAGCGGCACGACGTTATCGGGATCTAGCACAGATACGCAGTATTTT
CASSGTTLSGSSTDTQYF
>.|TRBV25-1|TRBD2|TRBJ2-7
TGTGCCAGCAGTGAGGGACTAGCGGGAGCCGAGCAGTACTTC
CASSEGLAGAEQYF
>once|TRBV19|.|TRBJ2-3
TGTGCCAGTAGTCCCCGGGTCCTCACAGATACGCAGTATTTT
CASSPRVLTDTQYF
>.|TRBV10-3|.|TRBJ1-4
TGTGCCATCAGTGACCCACAGGGTACACGGGAAAAACTGTTTTTT
CAISDPQGTREKLFF